What follows is one T cell receptor (beta chain) and its context. Its antigen is not identified. Here immunoSEQ multiplex PCR was the method, and the copy in TCRdb shows in-frame clones only, minus some. The sample records more than 85,000 clones, around 86% being singletons. This entry is derived from a study of T cell responses to AZD1222 COVID-19 vaccine. Study context: Pooling of second doses given at about 4 or about 12 weeks was done. General study points: Donors were chiefly white British, with a greater number of females, and clonal diversity was perhaps underestimated. Rises in breadth and depth of Spike-specific TCRs came after two AZD1222 doses. Dominant at 160-218 and 743-854, vaccine-associated CD4 TCRs also spanned spike.

The TCR comes from an adult in good health. The sample was peripheral blood, taken on day 0 of AZD1222 vaccination.

DNA of the CDR3: TGTGCCAGCAGCCAGGACAGGGAATACGAGCAGTACTTC. Residues: CASSQDREYEQYF. The chain joins TRBV5-4 to TRBJ2-7, with 8 bases that match TRBD1. The germline V gene encodes CDR1 SGHNT and CDR2 YYREEE (reference sequence). CDR3 size: 13 residues. The V and J ends lost 4 bases and 4 bases, in that order; junction bases with no gene match: 4.